This TCR beta chain was found in a study of T-cell memory formation after mild COVID-19. The table lists this clonotype with many counts. Its antigen remains unknown. Study-level findings and limits: Some SARS-CoV-2-responding clones were already detected in memory before infection.

TCRdb re-analysed the 5' RACE reads in MiXCR, keeping a single row per CDR3 protein. The profile covers 30,000 to 35,000 distinct CDR3 sequences, with 7% to 8% appearing a single time and less than 30% taken by the ten largest. With V trimmed by 3 bases and J by 5 bases, 7 bases remained unmatched. Germline CDR1 is SGHTA and CDR2 is FQGNSA. The CDR3 is made up of 15 amino acids. This TCR derives from a man between 18 and 35 years old who had mild COVID-19 (a few samples of this study predate the infection). Cell type and time point are not known. V and J are TRBV7-2 and TRBJ1-1; the match to TRBD1 covers 9 bases. The sequencing sample was made of PBMCs or a T cell subset sorted from them (not recorded which). The CDR3 DNA reads as TGTGCCAGCAGCTTCGATGGACAGGGGCGGACTGAAGCTTTCTTT. Protein: CASSFDGQGRTEAFF.